A selection of T cell receptor beta chains follows, all from one sample in a study of OX40 agonist ivuxolimab in advanced cancers. The repertoire was sequenced with immunoSEQ multiplex PCR; TCRdb's copy has only in-frame clones and lacks some. The sample has more than 80,000 clones; about 90% are singletons. The sequences come from CD4+ or CD8+ T cells sorted from blood, collected in a trial of the OX40 agonist ivuxolimab. The receptor set was obtained from an adult with an advanced solid tumor such as melanoma, head and neck, liver or kidney cancer. CDR3s include the opening cysteine and the closing phenylalanine or tryptophan. The order of the fields is clone size, V gene, D gene, J gene, CDR3 length, CDR3 protein, CDR3 DNA. A D gene is named only where the DNA matches it firmly. Size values are once, few and many counts, or a class for expanded clones, and some rows have none.

clone_size: -; v_call: TRBV7-9; d_call: -; j_call: TRBJ1-5; cdr3_length: 12; cdr3_aa: CASSLVGKPQHF; cdr3_nt: TGTGCCAGCAGCTTAGTGGGTAAGCCCCAGCATTTT
clone_size: -; v_call: TRBV11-2; d_call: TRBD1; j_call: TRBJ2-5; cdr3_length: 16; cdr3_aa: CASSTLGRGLSETQYF; cdr3_nt: TGTGCCAGCAGCACCCTGGGAAGGGGGCTTAGTGAGACCCAGTACTTC
clone_size: -; v_call: TRBV28; d_call: TRBD1; j_call: TRBJ1-1; cdr3_length: 15; cdr3_aa: CASSSRATGRTEAFF; cdr3_nt: TGTGCCAGCAGTTCCCGGGCGACAGGGCGCACTGAAGCTTTCTTT
clone_size: -; v_call: TRBV14; d_call: -; j_call: TRBJ1-2; cdr3_length: 16; cdr3_aa: CASSQYPNRDMEGYTF; cdr3_nt: TGTGCCAGCAGCCAATACCCCAACCGGGACATGGAGGGCTACACCTTC
clone_size: -; v_call: TRBV7-3; d_call: TRBD2; j_call: TRBJ2-7; cdr3_length: 13; cdr3_aa: CASSGTSGNEQYF; cdr3_nt: TGTGCCAGCAGCGGGACTAGCGGGAACGAGCAGTACTTC
clone_size: -; v_call: TRBV19; d_call: TRBD2; j_call: TRBJ2-3; cdr3_length: 17; cdr3_aa: CASSKGYGTRRTDTQYF; cdr3_nt: TGTGCCAGTAGTAAGGGGTACGGGACTAGGCGCACAGATACGCAGTATTTT
clone_size: once; v_call: TRBV18; d_call: -; j_call: TRBJ2-1; cdr3_length: 13; cdr3_aa: CASSPLDYNEQFF; cdr3_nt: TGTGCCAGCTCACCACTGGACTACAATGAGCAGTTCTTC
clone_size: -; v_call: TRBV25-1; d_call: -; j_call: TRBJ2-5; cdr3_length: 15; cdr3_aa: CASSERAGAVETQYF; cdr3_nt: TGTGCCAGCAGTGAAAGGGCAGGGGCGGTAGAGACCCAGTACTTC
clone_size: -; v_call: TRBV7-6; d_call: -; j_call: TRBJ2-7; cdr3_length: 13; cdr3_aa: CASSLGDSYEQYF; cdr3_nt: TGTGCCAGCAGCTTAGGGGATTCCTACGAGCAGTACTTC
clone_size: -; v_call: TRBV7-2; d_call: -; j_call: TRBJ2-3; cdr3_length: 17; cdr3_aa: CASSSLLGTEGVDTQYF; cdr3_nt: TGTGCCAGCAGCTCACTGCTAGGGACCGAGGGGGTAGATACGCAGTATTTT
clone_size: -; v_call: TRBV5-6; d_call: -; j_call: TRBJ2-7; cdr3_length: 14; cdr3_aa: CASSLEAGNYEQYF; cdr3_nt: TGTGCCAGCAGCTTAGAGGCGGGAAACTACGAGCAGTACTTC
clone_size: -; v_call: TRBV13; d_call: TRBD1; j_call: TRBJ1-2; cdr3_length: 15; cdr3_aa: CASSLEGGGNYGYTF; cdr3_nt: TGTGCCAGCAGCTTAGAAGGGGGCGGTAACTATGGCTACACCTTC
clone_size: -; v_call: TRBV5-6; d_call: TRBD2; j_call: TRBJ2-7; cdr3_length: 16; cdr3_aa: CASSMPRLAGSYEQYF; cdr3_nt: TGTGCCAGCAGCATGCCCCGACTAGCGGGTTCCTACGAGCAGTACTTC
clone_size: -; v_call: TRBV27; d_call: -; j_call: TRBJ2-3; cdr3_length: 13; cdr3_aa: CASSLGSTDTQYF; cdr3_nt: TGTGCCAGCAGTTTGGGAAGCACAGATACGCAGTATTTT
clone_size: -; v_call: TRBV19; d_call: TRBD1; j_call: TRBJ2-7; cdr3_length: 14; cdr3_aa: CASSTQGGSYEQYF; cdr3_nt: TGTGCCAGTAGTACACAGGGGGGCTCCTACGAGCAGTACTTC
clone_size: once; v_call: TRBV10-3; d_call: -; j_call: TRBJ1-2; cdr3_length: 15; cdr3_aa: CAISEITGTNYGYTF; cdr3_nt: TGTGCCATCAGTGAAATTACAGGGACTAACTATGGCTACACCTTC
clone_size: -; v_call: TRBV27; d_call: -; j_call: TRBJ2-7; cdr3_length: 14; cdr3_aa: CASSEGLISYEQYF; cdr3_nt: TGTGCCAGCAGTGAAGGACTGATTTCCTACGAGCAGTACTTC
clone_size: -; v_call: TRBV5-1; d_call: -; j_call: TRBJ1-2; cdr3_length: 17; cdr3_aa: CASSWVISRTARYGYTF; cdr3_nt: TGCGCCAGCAGCTGGGTAATTTCACGGACCGCGCGCTATGGCTACACCTTC
clone_size: -; v_call: TRBV30; d_call: -; j_call: TRBJ2-1; cdr3_length: 11; cdr3_aa: CAWNVAAYQFF; cdr3_nt: TGTGCCTGGAATGTCGCGGCCTACCAGTTCTTC
clone_size: -; v_call: TRBV4-2; d_call: -; j_call: TRBJ2-6; cdr3_length: 15; cdr3_aa: CASTMEGTGANVLTF; cdr3_nt: TGTGCCAGCACCATGGAGGGGACTGGGGCCAACGTCCTGACTTTC
clone_size: -; v_call: TRBV19; d_call: -; j_call: TRBJ2-7; cdr3_length: 11; cdr3_aa: CASTNSYEQYF; cdr3_nt: TGTGCCAGTACCAACTCCTACGAGCAGTACTTC
clone_size: -; v_call: TRBV19; d_call: -; j_call: TRBJ2-7; cdr3_length: 15; cdr3_aa: CASSPGQGRNYEQYF; cdr3_nt: TGTGCCAGTAGTCCCGGACAAGGGAGGAATTACGAGCAGTACTTC
clone_size: -; v_call: TRBV7-9; d_call: TRBD1; j_call: TRBJ2-3; cdr3_length: 13; cdr3_aa: CASSTGGTDTQYF; cdr3_nt: TGTGCCAGCAGTACAGGGGGCACAGATACGCAGTATTTT
clone_size: -; v_call: TRBV14; d_call: TRBD1; j_call: TRBJ2-7; cdr3_length: 16; cdr3_aa: CASSRGIRDSSYEQYF; cdr3_nt: TGTGCCAGCAGCCGAGGAATTCGGGACAGTTCCTACGAGCAGTACTTC
clone_size: -; v_call: TRBV10-1; d_call: -; j_call: TRBJ2-1; cdr3_length: 20; cdr3_aa: CASSESIMGRSLSSYNEQFF; cdr3_nt: TGCGCCAGCAGTGAGTCGATCATGGGACGGTCACTTAGCTCCTACAATGAGCAGTTCTTC
clone_size: -; v_call: TRBV28; d_call: -; j_call: TRBJ1-2; cdr3_length: 12; cdr3_aa: CASSLWRRGYTF; cdr3_nt: TGTGCCAGCAGTTTGTGGCGCAGAGGCTACACCTTC
clone_size: -; v_call: TRBV19; d_call: -; j_call: TRBJ1-2; cdr3_length: 13; cdr3_aa: CASSIAEGYGYTF; cdr3_nt: TGTGCCAGTAGTATTGCGGAGGGCTATGGCTACACCTTC
clone_size: -; v_call: TRBV21-1; d_call: -; j_call: TRBJ2-6; cdr3_length: 16; cdr3_aa: CASVGGEGSGANVLTF; cdr3_nt: TGTGCCAGCGTCGGAGGGGAGGGCTCTGGGGCCAACGTCCTGACTTTC
clone_size: -; v_call: TRBV11-3; d_call: -; j_call: TRBJ1-4; cdr3_length: 13; cdr3_aa: CASSQGGLEKLFF; cdr3_nt: TGTGCCAGCAGTCAGGGAGGGTTGGAAAAACTGTTTTTT
clone_size: -; v_call: TRBV10-3; d_call: -; j_call: TRBJ2-7; cdr3_length: 14; cdr3_aa: CAISESGEAHEQYF; cdr3_nt: TGTGCCATCAGTGAGTCGGGGGAGGCCCACGAGCAGTACTTC
clone_size: -; v_call: TRBV5-4; d_call: -; j_call: TRBJ2-5; cdr3_length: 15; cdr3_aa: CASSLAGSLKETQYF; cdr3_nt: TGTGCCAGCAGCTTGGCCGGTAGTCTAAAAGAGACCCAGTACTTC
clone_size: -; v_call: TRBV19; d_call: TRBD1; j_call: TRBJ1-1; cdr3_length: 16; cdr3_aa: CASSIRQGMLNTEAFF; cdr3_nt: TGTGCCAGTAGTATACGACAGGGTATGCTGAACACTGAAGCTTTCTTT
clone_size: -; v_call: TRBV7-3; d_call: TRBD2; j_call: TRBJ2-1; cdr3_length: 17; cdr3_aa: CASSLQGIAGVGTEQFF; cdr3_nt: TGTGCCAGCAGCTTACAAGGAATAGCGGGAGTAGGAACTGAGCAGTTCTTC
clone_size: -; v_call: TRBV7-9; d_call: -; j_call: TRBJ2-1; cdr3_length: 13; cdr3_aa: CASSARYTAQQFF; cdr3_nt: TGTGCCAGCAGCGCACGCTATACAGCCCAGCAGTTCTTC
clone_size: -; v_call: TRBV11-2; d_call: TRBD2; j_call: TRBJ2-5; cdr3_length: 14; cdr3_aa: CASSQSGGGETQYF; cdr3_nt: TGTGCCAGCAGCCAGTCGGGGGGAGGCGAGACCCAGTACTTC
clone_size: -; v_call: TRBV2; d_call: TRBD1; j_call: TRBJ1-6; cdr3_length: 14; cdr3_aa: CASRLTGIRSPLHF; cdr3_nt: TGTGCCAGCAGATTGACAGGGATACGATCACCCCTCCACTTT
clone_size: -; v_call: TRBV5-8; d_call: -; j_call: TRBJ1-2; cdr3_length: 15; cdr3_aa: CASSFRPGGSYGYTF; cdr3_nt: TGTGCCAGCAGCTTCCGGCCGGGGGGGAGCTATGGCTACACCTTC
clone_size: -; v_call: TRBV28; d_call: -; j_call: TRBJ2-2; cdr3_length: 13; cdr3_aa: CASSLPVTGELFF; cdr3_nt: TGTGCCAGCAGTTTGCCGGTAACCGGGGAGCTGTTTTTT
clone_size: -; v_call: TRBV15; d_call: -; j_call: TRBJ1-5; cdr3_length: 17; cdr3_aa: CATSREVGDNSNQPQHF; cdr3_nt: TGTGCCACCAGCAGAGAGGTCGGAGACAATAGCAATCAGCCCCAGCATTTT
clone_size: -; v_call: TRBV4-2; d_call: -; j_call: TRBJ2-5; cdr3_length: 14; cdr3_aa: CASSPPGLQETQYF; cdr3_nt: TGTGCCAGCAGCCCGCCGGGACTCCAAGAGACCCAGTACTTC
clone_size: -; v_call: TRBV11-3; d_call: -; j_call: TRBJ2-1; cdr3_length: 15; cdr3_aa: CASSEYRETYNEQFF; cdr3_nt: TGTGCCAGCAGCGAATACAGGGAAACCTACAATGAGCAGTTCTTC
clone_size: -; v_call: TRBV7-6; d_call: -; j_call: TRBJ1-3; cdr3_length: 15; cdr3_aa: CASSPDKSSGNTIYF; cdr3_nt: TGTGCCAGCAGCCCGGACAAGAGCTCTGGAAACACCATATATTTT
clone_size: once; v_call: TRBV6-1; d_call: -; j_call: TRBJ1-2; cdr3_length: 15; cdr3_aa: CASSTTGPVGYGYTF; cdr3_nt: TGTGCCAGCAGCACTACAGGGCCCGTTGGTTATGGCTACACCTTC